The 10 T cell receptor beta chains below come from one sample, sequenced in a study of blood T cell repertoires in COVID-19. Generated by immunoSEQ multiplex PCR, the TCRdb table keeps only in-frame clones and is missing some. Among some 530,000 clones listed, 70% to 90% were seen once. Material for sequencing was peripheral blood. The receptors originated from a human donor in a cohort sampled during active COVID-19.

The chain has TRBV28 and TRBJ2-4; TRBD2 agrees at 9 bases. The CDR3 has 16 residues. Germline V lookup: CDR1 MDHEN, CDR2 SYDVKM. With V trimmed by 6 bases and J by 4 bases, 10 bases remained unmatched. CDR3 coding DNA: TGTGCCAGCAGCCCTACGACTAGCGGTAGTAAAAACATTCAGTACTTC. It yields the protein CASSPTTSGSKNIQYF. The variable domain in full, with the rest retrieved from reference TRBV28 and TRBJ2-4, is DVKVTQSSRYLVKRTGEKVFLECVQDMDHENMFWYRQDPGLGLRLIYFSYDVKMKEKGDIPEGYSVSREKKERFSLILESASTNQTSMYLCASSPTTSGSKNIQYFGAGTRLSVL.

The chain links TRBV27 to TRBJ1-5; D gene uncertain. V was cut by 7 bases and J by 4 bases, with 8 bases left in between. The length of the CDR3 is 12 residues. In germline, CDR1 is MNHEY, CDR2 SMNVEV (reference sequence). The CDR3 nucleotides are TGTGCCAGCATTCCACGGAATCAGCCCCAGCATTTT. This encodes CASIPRNQPQHF.

The chain employs TRBV30 and TRBJ1-1; 9 positions match TRBD1. The V gene end was trimmed by 2 bases and the J gene end by 7 bases; junction bases not matched to a gene: 5. The CDR3 totals 13 residues. Per germline, CDR1 GTSNPN and CDR2 SVGIG (reference sequence). The CDR3 loop reads CAWSRTGESEAFF. The CDR3 nucleotides read TGTGCCTGGAGTAGGACAGGGGAAAGTGAAGCTTTCTTT.

This chain connects TRBV7-2 to TRBJ2-7; 8 bases line up with TRBD1. V lost 3 bases, J lost 4 bases, and 11 bases stayed unmatched. CDR3 size: 16 residues. The germline CDR1 and CDR2 sequences are SGHTA and FQGNSA. The CDR3 reads CASSFSTLTGVYEQYF. The CDR3 nucleotides read TGTGCCAGCAGCTTCTCCACCCTGACAGGGGTATACGAGCAGTACTTC.

V and J are TRBV30 and TRBJ1-2, with D perhaps matching TRBD1 (5 bases). This CDR3 is built from 11 residues. The germline V gene encodes CDR1 GTSNPN and CDR2 SVGIG (reference sequence). Trimming left V 1 base short and J 13 bases short, with 13 bases between. This chain's CDR3 is CAWSDSTVGTF. CDR3 DNA: TGTGCCTGGAGTGATTCGACAGTCGGCACCTTC. The whole variable domain, remainder taken from reference TRBV30 and TRBJ1-2, is SQTIHQWPATLVQPVGSPLSLECTVEGTSNPNLYWYRQAAGRGLQLLFYSVGIGQISSEVPQNLSASRPQDRQFILSSKKLLLSDSGFYLCAWSDSTVGTFGSGTRLTVV.

The V and J genes are TRBV5-1 and TRBJ1-2; 12 nucleotides match TRBD1. The germline gives CDR1 SGHRS, CDR2 YFSETQ. Losses at the gene ends were 6 bases for V and 5 bases for J; bases not matched to a gene: 11. The CDR3 spans 16 residues. The CDR3 sequence: CASTGGTGGREYGYTF. In DNA form, the CDR3 reads TGCGCCAGCACCGGCGGGACAGGGGGCAGAGAGTATGGCTACACCTTC. The full variable domain, completed using reference TRBV5-1 and TRBJ1-2, is KAGVTQTPRYLIKTRGQQVTLSCSPISGHRSVSWYQQTPGQGLQFLFEYFSETQRNKGNFPGRFSGRQFSNSRSEMNVSTLELGDSALYLCASTGGTGGREYGYTFGSGTRLTVV.

The rearrangement joins TRBV29-1 to TRBJ2-1; maybe TRBD1 (6 bases). Per the germline V gene, CDR1 is SQVTM and CDR2 is ANQGSEA. CDR3 length: 14 residues. Deletions cut 7 bases from V and 2 bases from J, with 15 bases between. The chain's CDR3 is CSAEGQTTYNEQFF. CDR3 in DNA: TGCAGCGCCGAAGGACAGACCACCTACAATGAGCAGTTCTTC.

A remark on this clone: Additional DNA sequences in this sample encode the identical CDR3. This chain connects TRBV7-9 to TRBJ2-7, with 9 bases that match TRBD2. After removal of 2 bases from V and 4 bases from J, the junction contained 3 bases not matched to a gene. The CDR3 totals 14 residues. Germline V gene lookup returns CDR1 SEHNR and CDR2 FQNEAQ (reference sequence). CDR3 in DNA: TGTGCCAGCAGCTTAACTAGCGGGTCTTACGAGCAGTACTTC. Its protein is CASSLTSGSYEQYF.

The rearrangement uses TRBV6-5 and TRBJ1-3; D is ambiguous. In germline, CDR1 is MNHEY, CDR2 SVGAGI. V was trimmed by 2 bases and J by 4 bases, leaving 6 bases between them. The CDR3 runs to 13 residues. CDR3 sequence (DNA): TGTGCCAGCAGTTACCCGGGAGGAAACACCATATATTTT. This gives the protein CASSYPGGNTIYF.

This clone was found a few times. Here the CDR3 reads CASSLVGLGFAYEQYF. CDR3 DNA sequence: TGTGCCAGCAGCCTGGTGGGACTAGGGTTCGCCTACGAGCAGTACTTC. This rearrangement joins TRBV28 to TRBJ2-7; 8 bases fit TRBD2. CDR1 is MDHEN, CDR2 SYDVKM, per germline. V lost 6 bases and J lost 2; bases outside the gene matches: 12. This CDR3 comprises 16 residues.